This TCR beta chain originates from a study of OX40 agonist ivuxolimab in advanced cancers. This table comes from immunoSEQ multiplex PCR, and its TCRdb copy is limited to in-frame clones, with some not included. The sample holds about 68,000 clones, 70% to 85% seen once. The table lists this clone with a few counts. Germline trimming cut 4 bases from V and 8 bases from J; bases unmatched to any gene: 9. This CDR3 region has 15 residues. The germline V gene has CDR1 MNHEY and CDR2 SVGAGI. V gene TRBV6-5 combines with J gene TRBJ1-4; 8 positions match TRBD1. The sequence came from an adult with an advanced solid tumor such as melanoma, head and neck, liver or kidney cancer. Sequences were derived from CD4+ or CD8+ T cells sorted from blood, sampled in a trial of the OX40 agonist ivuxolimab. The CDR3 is CASSSRTGIGEKLFF. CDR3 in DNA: TGTGCCAGCAGTTCAAGGACAGGGATAGGAGAAAAACTGTTTTTT.